The 8 T cell receptor beta chains reported below all come from one sample, sequenced in a study of blood T cells in healthy people across ages. With a J-beta primer mix and a sample-barcoded 5' primer, a second PCR ran roughly 6 to 11 cycles. TCRdb itself ran the 5' RACE reads through MiXCR, one entry per CDR3 protein. The sample includes fewer than 700,000 distinct CDR3 sequences, roughly 41% seen only once; the top ten take about 32%. The sample taken for sequencing was blood. The source is a man aged 80 or over in good health.

V gene TRBV29-1 combines with J gene TRBJ2-1, with no clear D. This CDR3 has 13 residues. Germline CDR1 reads SQVTM; CDR2 reads ANQGSEA. The ends were cut back, 2 bases at V and 5 bases at J, with 10 bases in the middle. The chain's CDR3 is CSVERHRDNEQFF. The CDR3 DNA sequence: TGCAGCGTTGAAAGACATAGGGACAATGAGCAGTTCTTC.

This clonotype was seen a handful of times. The rearrangement links TRBV13 to TRBJ2-7, with D perhaps TRBD1 (6 bases). CDR1 is PRHDT and CDR2 is FYEKMQ in the germline V gene (reference sequence). CDR3 length: 14 amino acids. Trimming shortened V by 5 bases and J by 4 bases, and 15 bases separated the two germline ends. The CDR3 nucleotides are TGTGCCAGCAGCCCAGGGGTACAGGGATACGAGCAGTACTTC. Translation: CASSPGVQGYEQYF.

This clonotype occurred many times. This rearrangement joins TRBV7-2 to TRBJ1-2; D not certain. The CDR3 consists of 16 residues. Germline CDR1 SGHTA, CDR2 FQGNSA. V was cut by 5 bases and J by 0 bases, with 16 bases left in between. CDR3 sequence (DNA): TGTGCCAGCAGCCCCGGGTCGGGCCCAGCTAACTATGGCTACACCTTC. It specifies CASSPGSGPANYGYTF. Looking up the rest from reference TRBV7-2 and TRBJ1-2 gives the full variable domain: GAGVSQSPSNKVTEKGKDVELRCDPISGHTALYWYRQSLGQGLEFLIYFQGNSAPDKSGLPSDRFSAERTGGSVSTLTIQRTQQEDSAVYLCASSPGSGPANYGYTFGSGTRLTVV.

V gene TRBV20-1 combines with J gene TRBJ2-1; 7 bases fit TRBD1. This CDR3 has 15 residues. Germline V lookup: CDR1 DFQATT, CDR2 SNEGSKA (reference sequence). Trimming took 6 bases from V and 3 from J; bases not matched to a gene: 11. CDR3 protein: CSAGSRDRGYNEQFF. The CDR3, as DNA: TGCAGTGCAGGGAGCCGGGACAGAGGCTACAATGAGCAGTTCTTC.

A few counts support this clonotype. The chain employs TRBV7-2 and TRBJ1-4; no clear D gene. The CDR3 contains 16 residues. Germline assignment: CDR1 SGHTA and CDR2 FQGNSA. The V and J ends lost 4 bases and 7 bases respectively, with 19 bases between them. CDR3 DNA sequence: TGTGCCAGCAGCTCACTACCCCGTAGATCCGGTGAAAAACTGTTTTTT. Its protein product is CASSSLPRRSGEKLFF.

The V gene is TRBV20-1, the J gene TRBJ2-7, with 7 bases lining up with TRBD2. Germline values: CDR1 DFQATT, CDR2 SNEGSKA (reference sequence). The length of the CDR3 is 15 residues. Trimming removed 1 base from V and 0 bases from J; junction bases left unmatched: 6. This CDR3 is CSARGDGRSSYEQYF. In nucleotides, the CDR3 is TGCAGTGCTAGAGGGGACGGGAGGAGCTCCTACGAGCAGTACTTC.

J is TRBJ2-3 and V is TRBV6-4; 12 positions match TRBD1. CDR3 length: 18 amino acids. J lost 1 base, V lost 5 bases, and 10 bases had no gene match. The germline V gene has CDR1 MRHNA and CDR2 SNTAGT. The CDR3 sequence is CASSIRIGTGGRTDTQYF. The CDR3 bases are TGTGCCAGCAGTATACGGATCGGGACAGGGGGCCGCACAGATACGCAGTATTTT.

This chain uses TRBV7-2 with TRBJ2-3, with D possibly TRBD1 on 6 matching bases. Trimming shortened V by 2 bases and J by 5 bases, and 11 bases separated the two germline ends. Germline V lookup: CDR1 SGHTA, CDR2 FQGNSA. This CDR3 region has 14 residues. The CDR3 DNA reads TGTGCCAGCAGCTTATGGGGGCGTGAAGATACGCAGTATTTT. As protein: CASSLWGREDTQYF.